The clone carrying this TCR beta chain has a handful of counts. The antigen remains unidentified. The CDR3 covers 12 residues. Germline values: CDR1 SGHRS, CDR2 YFSETQ. V lost 4 bases and J 6 bases, leaving 9 bases between the germline ends. Unique molecular identifiers were added to individual cDNA molecules. TCRdb fed the 5' RACE reads into MiXCR, producing one record per CDR3 protein. The profile shows 55,000 to 80,000 distinct CDR3 sequences, 8% to 9% of them singletons. The data originate from a study of early T cells in non-severe SARS-CoV-2 infection. Overall study: The sequenced material was bulk RNA from unsorted whole blood, and its chains were unpaired. Study-wide points: Matching results from VDJdb favored anti-spike CD8 responses, leaving private and CD4 specificities undetected.

The material was whole blood, obtained at baseline. The chain links TRBV5-1 to TRBJ2-3; D gene unclear. The source is an adult who was a healthcare worker with PCR-confirmed SARS-CoV-2 infection or an uninfected control (not recorded which). Here the CDR3 DNA reads TGCGCCAGCAGCGGCGGAAGGGATACGCAGTATTTT. This encodes CASSGGRDTQYF.